One and the same sample provided the 30 T cell receptor beta chains below, sequenced in a study of blood T cell repertoires in COVID-19. Profiled with immunoSEQ multiplex PCR; TCRdb holds only in-frame clones, not every one. In the table there are 300,000 to 400,000 clones, 88% of which are singletons. Sample: PBMCs or T cells enriched from blood (not recorded which). Receptor source: a woman under 40 with acute COVID-19.

The CDR3: CASRGTSNEKLFF. CDR3 nucleotide sequence: TGTGCCAGCAGGGGGACTTCGAATGAAAAACTGTTTTTT. The chain combines TRBV12-3 or TRBV12-4 with TRBJ1-4, with D tentatively TRBD1 (5 bases). Between the trimmed V and J ends, which lost 6 bases and 5 bases, there was a span of 10 bases. The CDR3 has 13 residues.

The chain couples TRBV7-2 to TRBJ1-2; D possibly corresponds to TRBD1 (5 bases). This CDR3 comprises 15 residues. Germline CDR1 SGHTA, CDR2 FQGNSA. V gave up 2 bases and J gave up 3 bases, with 13 bases separating them. The CDR3 protein is CASSLLAGRDYGYTF. The CDR3, as DNA: TGTGCCAGCAGCTTATTAGCAGGGAGGGACTATGGCTACACCTTC.

This chain connects TRBV7-6 to TRBJ1-3; TRBD1 is a possible D gene (5 bases). V was cut by 1 base and J by 1 base, with 11 bases left in between. The germline V gene encodes CDR1 SGHVS and CDR2 FNYEAQ. CDR3 length: 16 amino acids. The CDR3 DNA is TGTGCCAGCAGCTTAGTATCGGCAGGGTCTGGAAACACCATATATTTT. Translated: CASSLVSAGSGNTIYF.

This clone has only one observation. The rearrangement uses TRBV19 and TRBJ2-6, with TRBD1 matching over 7 bases. V lost 5 bases to trimming and J lost 10 bases; unmatched junction nucleotides: 14. CDR3 length: 16 residues. Germline values: CDR1 LNHDA, CDR2 SQIVND (reference sequence). The CDR3 is CASSYHTLQGINVLTF. CDR3 coding DNA: TGTGCCAGTAGTTACCACACCTTACAGGGGATAAACGTCCTGACTTTC.

The chain recombines TRBV5-5 with TRBJ1-4; TRBD1 is a possible D gene (6 bases). The CDR3 sequence is 15 residues long. Between the trimmed V and J ends, which lost 4 bases and 6 bases, there was a span of 16 bases. The germline gives CDR1 SGHKS, CDR2 YYEKEE (reference sequence). DNA of the CDR3: TGTGCCAGCAGCCTACGCCTCTGGACAGATGAAAAACTGTTTTTT. Its protein is CASSLRLWTDEKLFF.

This chain links TRBV4-2 with TRBJ2-3, with TRBD2 matching 8 bases. The CDR3 loop spans 15 amino acids. The germline V gene has CDR1 LGHNA and CDR2 YNFKEQ. Losses at the gene ends were 5 bases for V and 5 bases for J; bases not matched to a gene: 9. The CDR3 spells CASSGRGGPEDTQYF. The CDR3 coding sequence is TGTGCCAGCAGCGGCCGGGGGGGCCCCGAAGATACGCAGTATTTT.

This clone appeared a single time. This rearrangement joins TRBV27 to TRBJ2-7; no clear D. The CDR3 covers 15 residues. Germline CDR1 is MNHEY and CDR2 is SMNVEV (reference sequence). Deletions cut 4 bases from V and 4 bases from J, with 17 bases between. The CDR3: CASSSGLRESYEQYF. The CDR3 nucleotides read TGTGCCAGCAGTTCGGGTCTTCGCGAAAGTTACGAGCAGTACTTC.

CDR3: CASSQDWGGAGTEAFF. CDR3 DNA: TGCGCCAGCAGCCAAGATTGGGGGGGCGCCGGAACTGAAGCTTTCTTT. The chain has TRBV4-1 and TRBJ1-1; D is possibly TRBD1 (6 bases). V was trimmed by 0 bases and J by 5 bases, leaving 16 bases between them. CDR1 and CDR2 from the germline V gene are MGHRA and YSYEKL. This CDR3 spans 16 amino acids.

A single count supports this clone. The J gene is TRBJ2-1, the V gene TRBV9; D might be TRBD2 (6 bases). The CDR3 spans 13 residues. Trimming took off 2 bases at V and 9 bases at J, with 12 bases between the two ends. CDR1 is SGDLS and CDR2 is YYNGEE in the germline V gene. The CDR3: CASSVDRDFEQFF. CDR3 in DNA: TGTGCCAGCAGCGTCGACCGGGACTTTGAGCAGTTCTTC.

This chain connects TRBV7-9 to TRBJ2-3; TRBD2 matches at 12 bases. Germline values: CDR1 SEHNR, CDR2 FQNEAQ (reference sequence). The junction had 17 bases not matched to a gene; V was cut back by 4 bases and J by 6 bases. There are 19 residues in the CDR3. CDR3 nucleotides: TGTGCCAGCAGCTCCTCCCCCTCGACTAGCGGGGGCCCTTGGGATACGCAGTATTTT. This codes for CASSSSPSTSGGPWDTQYF.

This chain uses TRBV20-1 with TRBJ2-4; 7 bases are a match to TRBD1. This CDR3 contains 17 residues. The J segment lost 7 bases and the V segment lost 3 bases, leaving 18 bases of the junction unmatched. Germline-derived CDR1 and CDR2 are DFQATT and SNEGSKA (reference sequence). CDR3 residues: CSASYPGRGGPANIQYF. CDR3 nucleotide sequence: TGCAGTGCTAGTTACCCGGGAAGAGGGGGCCCCGCTAACATTCAGTACTTC.

The rearrangement joins TRBV15 to TRBJ2-3; D is perhaps TRBD2 (5 bases). V lost 2 bases and J lost 3, with 15 bases in between. The CDR3 has 16 amino acids. CDR1 and CDR2 from the germline V gene are LNHNV and YYDKDF (reference sequence). The CDR3 is CATSRRSPSRTDTQYF. The CDR3 nucleotides read TGTGCCACCAGCAGACGATCCCCTAGCCGGACAGATACGCAGTATTTT.

The V and J genes are TRBV18 and TRBJ1-3; 8 bases align to TRBD1. The germline V gene encodes CDR1 KGHSH and CDR2 LQKENI. This CDR3 has 15 residues. V gave up 3 bases and J gave up 4 bases; unmatched junction bases: 5. CDR3 DNA sequence: TGTGCCAGCTCACCCTTGACAGGGGAAGGAAACACCATATATTTT. This translates into CASSPLTGEGNTIYF.

This chain connects TRBV6-2 or TRBV6-3 to TRBJ1-1, with D perhaps TRBD1 (6 bases). Trimming removed 3 bases at V and 4 bases at J, with 12 bases between. The CDR3 is made up of 14 amino acids. CDR1 MNHEY and CDR2 SVGEGT come from the germline V gene. CDR3 protein: CASSYYRAATEAFF. The DNA of the CDR3 is TGTGCCAGCAGTTATTACAGGGCGGCCACTGAAGCTTTCTTT.

The chain has TRBV19 and TRBJ1-6; D is unresolved. Trimming removed 1 base at V and 4 bases at J, with 8 bases between. Germline CDR1 LNHDA, CDR2 SQIVND (reference sequence). There are 15 residues in the CDR3. CDR3 loop: CASSIVPGYNSPLHF. The CDR3 DNA sequence: TGTGCCAGTAGTATAGTGCCGGGTTATAATTCACCCCTCCACTTT.

The chain recombines TRBV5-1 with TRBJ2-3; tentatively, D is TRBD1 (6 bases). Germline assignment: CDR1 SGHRS and CDR2 YFSETQ. The CDR3 is 16 amino acids. Trimming took off 0 bases at V and 4 bases at J, with 15 bases between the two ends. This CDR3 is CASSLALKQGADTQYF. CDR3 in DNA: TGCGCCAGCAGCTTGGCCCTGAAACAGGGTGCAGATACGCAGTATTTT.

This rearrangement joins TRBV7-3 to TRBJ1-1; the D is unclear. Germline-derived CDR1 and CDR2 are SGHTA and FQGTGA. V lost 2 bases to trimming and J lost 7 bases, with 11 bases between them. The CDR3 runs 13 residues. CDR3 residues: CASSLGSSHEAFF. As DNA, the CDR3 is TGTGCCAGCAGCTTAGGTAGCTCCCATGAAGCTTTCTTT.

This clone has only a few counts. The chain has TRBV2 and TRBJ1-1; 7 bases agree with TRBD1. The CDR3 is made up of 15 amino acids. In germline, CDR1 is SNHLY, CDR2 FYNNEI. With 11 bases clipped from V and 0 bases from J, the junction kept 12 bases outside the gene matches. The CDR3 sequence is CAGRQGPSVNTEAFF. The CDR3 coding sequence is TGTGCCGGTAGACAGGGCCCTTCCGTGAACACTGAAGCTTTCTTT.

The rearrangement uses TRBV7-9 and TRBJ1-1; no firm D call. With 5 bases removed from V and 4 bases from J, the gap between germline ends came to 8 bases. The CDR3 runs 12 residues. Germline CDR1 SEHNR, CDR2 FQNEAQ (reference sequence). CDR3 in amino acids: CASSLAVTEAFF. The CDR3 DNA reads as TGTGCCAGCAGCCTGGCGGTCACTGAAGCTTTCTTT.

The chain uses TRBV20-1 and TRBJ1-2; 8 bases match TRBD1. Per the germline V gene, CDR1 is DFQATT and CDR2 is SNEGSKA (reference sequence). J lost 4 bases, V lost 3 bases, and 10 bases had no gene match. This CDR3 is 15 amino acids long. The CDR3 spells CSASATGVSVYGYTF. CDR3 sequence (DNA): TGCAGTGCTAGTGCGACAGGGGTCTCCGTCTATGGCTACACCTTC.

The V call is TRBV24-1, the J call TRBJ2-1, with 9 nucleotides matching TRBD1. Germline V gene sequence: CDR1 KGHDR, CDR2 SFDVKD. The CDR3 runs 16 residues. V was pared by 3 bases and J by 7 bases, with 9 bases of the junction left unmatched. DNA for the CDR3: TGTGCCACCAGTGATCCGGGACAGGGAAAACATAATGAGCAGTTCTTC. It yields the protein CATSDPGQGKHNEQFF.

The chain couples TRBV19 to TRBJ1-2, with D possibly being TRBD1 (6 bases). This CDR3 region has 14 residues. Per germline, CDR1 LNHDA and CDR2 SQIVND (reference sequence). Deletions cut 3 bases from V and 4 bases from J, with 12 bases between. This CDR3 reads CASSISGGVYGYTF. In DNA form, the CDR3 reads TGTGCCAGTAGTATCAGCGGGGGCGTCTATGGCTACACCTTC.

This rearrangement joins TRBV10-3 to TRBJ2-3; possible D gene TRBD2, 6 bases. V lost 3 bases to trimming and J lost 4 bases, with 20 bases between them. The CDR3 length is 17 residues. The V gene's germline CDR1 is ENHRY and CDR2 SYGVKD. The CDR3 DNA is TGTGCCATCAGTGATATCACGACGGGGGTATCTGCAGATACGCAGTATTTT. Amino acids: CAISDITTGVSADTQYF.

The genes are TRBV19 and TRBJ2-1; 8 bases are shared with TRBD1. Germline V gene sequence: CDR1 LNHDA, CDR2 SQIVND (reference sequence). The CDR3 is made up of 16 amino acids. V dropped 3 bases and J dropped 1; count of bases not matched to a gene: 5. CDR3 in amino acids: CASSIAGGGSYNEQFF. As DNA, the CDR3 is TGTGCCAGTAGTATTGCAGGGGGCGGGTCCTACAATGAGCAGTTCTTC.

The chain carries TRBV7-9 and TRBJ2-7; 8 nucleotides agree with TRBD1. Trimming at V came to 5 bases and at J to 6 bases, leaving 0 bases not matched to a gene. The CDR3 extends over 11 amino acids. Germline assignment: CDR1 SEHNR and CDR2 FQNEAQ (reference sequence). This CDR3 reads CASSDRGEQYF. The CDR3 DNA follows: TGTGCCAGCAGCGACAGGGGCGAGCAGTACTTC.

The CDR3 coding sequence is TGTGCCAGTAGCATCAACGCAGGGGGTAGGGGTTACGCCTACGAGCAGTACTTC. The encoded protein is CASSINAGGRGYAYEQYF. The rearrangement links TRBV19 to TRBJ2-7; 7 nucleotides line up with TRBD1. The V segment lost 6 bases and the J segment 2 bases; nucleotides outside the gene matches: 19. Germline assignment: CDR1 LNHDA and CDR2 SQIVND (reference sequence). The CDR3 covers 18 residues. Combining the CDR3 with reference TRBV19 and TRBJ2-7 gives the whole variable domain DGGITQSPKYLFRKEGQNVTLSCEQNLNHDAMYWYRQDPGQGLRLIYYSQIVNDFQKGDIAEGYSVSREKKESFPLTVTSAQKNPTAFYLCASSINAGGRGYAYEQYFGPGTRLTVT.

The chain has TRBV9 and TRBJ2-1, with D possibly TRBD2 on 5 matching bases. This CDR3 has 13 amino acids. Germline lookup yields CDR1 SGDLS and CDR2 YYNGEE. V lost 0 bases and J lost 10, with 11 bases in between. CDR3 sequence: CASSVVGSAEQFF. Here the CDR3 DNA reads TGTGCCAGCAGCGTAGTGGGTAGCGCCGAGCAGTTCTTC.

V and J are TRBV14 and TRBJ1-6; the D is unclear. The CDR3 covers 13 residues. Trimming took 0 bases from V and 10 from J, leaving 7 bases between them. Per germline, CDR1 SGHDN and CDR2 FVKESK. CDR3 amino acids: CASSQDYVSPLHF. CDR3 DNA sequence: TGTGCCAGCAGCCAAGATTATGTATCACCCCTCCACTTT.

The chain links TRBV2 to TRBJ2-7; 8 positions match TRBD1. This CDR3 is 15 amino acids long. The germline CDR1 and CDR2 sequences are SNHLY and FYNNEI. V lost 6 bases to trimming and J lost 1 base; unmatched junction nucleotides: 8. The CDR3 reads CASRRGTGGSYEQYF. Here the CDR3 DNA reads TGTGCCAGCAGGCGAGGCACAGGGGGATCCTACGAGCAGTACTTC.

CDR3 residues: CASSIQGAAGETQYF. The CDR3 DNA reads as TGTGCCAGTAGTATTCAGGGGGCAGCGGGAGAGACCCAGTACTTC. The gene calls are TRBV19 and TRBJ2-5, with 8 bases aligning to TRBD1. The CDR3 spans 15 residues. The germline gives CDR1 LNHDA, CDR2 SQIVND (reference sequence). V dropped 3 bases and J dropped 4; count of bases not matched to a gene: 7.